The clone carrying this TCR beta chain has a handful of counts. Its specificity is unknown. V was clipped by 5 bases and J by 1 base, with 8 bases between them. This CDR3 region has 13 residues. The V gene's germline CDR1 is SGHTA and CDR2 FQGNSA. This entry is derived from a study of beta chain features in type 1 diabetes. General study findings and limits: Shorter TCRB CDR3s, moderately but significantly so, were found in Type 1 diabetes patients in all four CD4+ subsets.

Expressed TCRB transcripts were sequenced, since all the RNA that had been isolated was reverse transcribed. Generated by immunoSEQ multiplex PCR, the TCRdb table keeps only in-frame clones and is missing some. The sample records hundreds of thousands of clones, roughly 13% being singletons. The chain employs TRBV7-2 and TRBJ1-1; D remains ambiguous. The sequence was obtained from a young man with type 1 diabetes. Material: naive CD4+ T cells from blood. CDR3 nucleotide sequence: TGTGCCAGCAGCCATGGTCGGAACACTGAAGCTTTCTTT. This codes for CASSHGRNTEAFF. Variable domain in full (rest from reference TRBV7-2 and TRBJ1-1): GAGVSQSPSNKVTEKGKDVELRCDPISGHTALYWYRQSLGQGLEFLIYFQGNSAPDKSGLPSDRFSAERTGGSVSTLTIQRTQQEDSAVYLCASSHGRNTEAFFGQGTRLTVV.